The present T cell receptor beta chain was sequenced within a study of T cells in Graves' hyperthyroidism and ophthalmopathy. RNA transcripts served as the template for amplifying TCR beta CDR3 regions. The TCR CDR3 was amplified in a first-round RT-PCR using the HTBI primer set. TCRdb reprocessed the multiplex PCR reads with MiXCR, giving one entry per CDR3 protein. This table has under 600,000 distinct CDR3 sequences, roughly 16% appearing once. It was uncontrolled infection, other autoimmune disease, pregnancy or lactation that excluded patients. Germline assignment: CDR1 SEHNR and CDR2 FQNEAQ (reference sequence). The length of the CDR3 is 17 residues. V lost 4 bases and J lost 7; bases outside the gene matches: 16. Ten or more counts support this clonotype.

Sequences were obtained from blood. V gene TRBV7-9 combines with J gene TRBJ2-1; TRBD2 agrees at 7 bases. The clonotype originates from a woman aged 40-49 years with Graves' ophthalmopathy. The CDR3 region has the DNA TGTGCCAGCAGCTCCCCCTGGGTAGCGGGTATGGAAAATGAGCAGTTCTTC. It yields the protein CASSSPWVAGMENEQFF.